A single sample is the source of the 24 T cell receptor beta chains below, sequenced in a study of T cell clusters in autoimmune cytopenias. TRB was amplified from roughly 250 ng of peripheral blood genomic DNA per sample. Multiplex touch-down PCR amplified TRB using TRB-A and TRB-B pools in one tube. TCRdb reprocessed the multiplex PCR reads and reports one entry per CDR3 protein, with no DNA. The repertoire table contains about 4,500 distinct CDR3 sequences. These data were also filed under a second study, of T cell repertoires in aging, cancer and after chemotherapy.

Sequencing was carried out using peripheral blood. The receptors shown here come from a human donor in good health.

Considering frequency, this clonotype is medium-sized. Here the CDR3 reads CAWSVWGVNYGYTF. The chain links TRBV30 to TRBJ1-2; no DNA is available, so the TRBD1 call from TCRdb remains unchecked. Germline V gene lookup returns CDR1 GTSNPN and CDR2 SVGIG (reference sequence). CDR3 size: 14 residues.

V is TRBV6-1 and J is TRBJ1-6; with no DNA, the TCRdb D assignment of TRBD1 cannot be verified. This CDR3 comprises 15 residues. Germline V gene data show CDR1 as MNHNS and CDR2 as SASEGT. The CDR3 reads CASRQVYSYNSPLHF.

This clonotype ranks as medium-sized in terms of frequency. The chain recombines TRBV27 with TRBJ2-6. CDR1 MNHEY and CDR2 SMNVEV come from the germline V gene (reference sequence). The CDR3 loop spans 16 amino acids. CDR3 sequence: CASSYTFRAGANVLTF. Supplemented by reference TRBV27 and TRBJ2-6, the full variable domain reads EAQVTQNPRYLITVTGKKLTVTCSQNMNHEYMSWYRQDPGLGLRQIYYSMNVEVTDKGDVPEGYKVSRKEKRNFPLILESPSPNQTSLYFCASSYTFRAGANVLTFGAGSRLTVL.

This clonotype is classed as medium-sized by frequency. The rearrangement joins TRBV6-5 to TRBJ2-5; TCRdb's D call of TRBD1 is untestable without DNA. This CDR3 comprises 14 residues. Germline assignment: CDR1 MNHEY and CDR2 SVGAGI. This chain's CDR3 is CASRLGGLQETQYF.

This clonotype registers medium-sized by frequency. The chain recombines TRBV30 with TRBJ1-6; without DNA, the TCRdb call of TRBD1 cannot be checked. CDR3 length equals 14 residues. The germline V gene encodes CDR1 GTSNPN and CDR2 SVGIG (reference sequence). CDR3 region: CAWSAQTGNSPLHF.

The chain carries TRBV4-1 and TRBJ1-6; the D gene TCRdb calls, TRBD1, cannot be checked with no DNA. The CDR3 is made up of 16 amino acids. CDR1 is MGHRA, CDR2 YSYEKL, per germline. The CDR3: CASSHSPPGVGSPLHF.

The rearrangement links TRBV30 to TRBJ1-3; the D call from TCRdb, TRBD1, cannot be confirmed without DNA. The germline gives CDR1 GTSNPN, CDR2 SVGIG (reference sequence). The CDR3 runs 13 residues. This CDR3 is CAWNRDPGNTIYF.

This clonotype is medium-sized by frequency. The rearrangement joins TRBV5-4 to TRBJ2-7; TCRdb indicates TRBD2, and absent DNA this call remains unverified. The CDR3 covers 14 residues. CDR1 SGHNT and CDR2 YYREEE come from the germline V gene (reference sequence). CDR3 in amino acids: CASSKSSASYEQYF.

The chain has TRBV5-1 and TRBJ2-7. The CDR3 extends over 13 amino acids. CDR1 is SGHRS, CDR2 YFSETQ, per germline. The chain's CDR3 is CASSLAIGYEQYF.

This clonotype is identified as medium-sized from frequency. This CDR3 reads CASSLRFPNEQFF. The chain is built from TRBV27 and TRBJ2-1. This CDR3 contains 13 residues. Germline V gene data show CDR1 as MNHEY and CDR2 as SMNVEV (reference sequence).

Judged by frequency, this clonotype is medium-sized. The chain is built from TRBV6-1 and TRBJ2-5; TCRdb lists TRBD2, though no DNA is available to test this call. This CDR3 has 15 amino acids. Per germline, CDR1 MNHNS and CDR2 SASEGT. The CDR3 spells CASSEGGAWRETQYF.

This clonotype is classed as medium-sized by frequency. The CDR3 loop is CASSTVGGLKNTEAFF. The chain carries TRBV19 and TRBJ1-1; checking the TCRdb D call of TRBD1 is not possible without DNA. From germline, CDR1 is LNHDA and CDR2 SQIVND (reference sequence). This CDR3 has 16 amino acids.

Its frequency marks this clonotype as medium-sized. V usage is TRBV19 and J usage is TRBJ1-1; TCRdb indicates TRBD1, and absent DNA this call remains unverified. The CDR3 is 13 amino acids. Germline V lookup: CDR1 LNHDA, CDR2 SQIVND (reference sequence). The CDR3 is CASTLTGVTEAFF.

By frequency, this clonotype registers medium-sized. The chain recombines TRBV20-1 with TRBJ2-3; TCRdb gives TRBD2 as the D gene, but with no DNA this cannot be confirmed. In germline, CDR1 is DFQATT, CDR2 SNEGSKA (reference sequence). The CDR3 is made up of 16 amino acids. This CDR3 reads CSARAVIAGDTDTQYF.

This clonotype is deemed medium-sized by its frequency. The gene calls are TRBV19 and TRBJ1-2; TCRdb selects TRBD1, and the lack of DNA leaves this call unchecked. Germline V gene data show CDR1 as LNHDA and CDR2 as SQIVND (reference sequence). This CDR3 is built from 17 residues. The CDR3 protein is CASSLPRSGTGNYGYTF.

The rearrangement uses TRBV28 and TRBJ2-3; TCRdb calls TRBD1, which cannot be checked without DNA. Germline V gives CDR1 MDHEN, CDR2 SYDVKM. CDR3 size: 17 residues. The CDR3 protein is CASSSFLQGIGTDTQYF. The full variable domain, with the rest looked up from reference TRBV28 and TRBJ2-3, is DVKVTQSSRYLVKRTGEKVFLECVQDMDHENMFWYRQDPGLGLRLIYFSYDVKMKEKGDIPEGYSVSREKKERFSLILESASTNQTSMYLCASSSFLQGIGTDTQYFGPGTRLTVL.

This clonotype is deemed medium-sized (0.01 to 0.1%) by its frequency. This chain connects TRBV30 to TRBJ1-2. This CDR3 contains 11 residues. Germline V gene lookup returns CDR1 GTSNPN and CDR2 SVGIG (reference sequence). The CDR3 region is CAWEIGYGYTF.

Frequency places this clonotype as medium-sized. V is TRBV6-5 and J is TRBJ2-2; TCRdb outputs TRBD2, but without DNA this stays unchecked. Germline V gene sequence: CDR1 MNHEY, CDR2 SVGAGI. CDR3 length: 15 amino acids. The CDR3 sequence is CASSPAGALTGELFF.

This clonotype is identified as medium-sized from frequency. This chain connects TRBV11-3 to TRBJ2-1; TCRdb's D call, TRBD1, is unchecked because there is no DNA. The CDR3 is 15 amino acids. The V gene's germline CDR1 is SGHNT and CDR2 YENEEA. Here the CDR3 reads CASSLDSGSAGEQFF.

This clonotype counts as medium-sized by frequency. J is TRBJ2-7 and V is TRBV18; TCRdb lists TRBD1, though no DNA is available to test this call. The CDR3 loop spans 13 amino acids. The V gene's germline CDR1 is KGHSH and CDR2 LQKENI. The CDR3 is CASSPEQAYEQYF.

The genes are TRBV29-1 and TRBJ1-1; there is no DNA to check the TCRdb D call of TRBD1. The CDR3 runs 15 residues. Germline values: CDR1 SQVTM, CDR2 ANQGSEA. The CDR3 spells CSAAAQGGGMREAFF. The full variable domain, in which reference TRBV29-1 and TRBJ1-1 provide the parts outside the CDR3, is SAVISQKPSRDICQRGTSLTIQCQVDSQVTMMFWYRQQPGQSLTLIATANQGSEATYESGFVIDKFPISRPNLTFSTLTVSNMSPEDSSIYLCSAAAQGGGMREAFFGQGTRLTVV.

The V gene is TRBV20-1, the J gene TRBJ2-7; TCRdb outputs TRBD1, but without DNA this stays unchecked. The CDR3 totals 14 residues. CDR1 DFQATT and CDR2 SNEGSKA come from the germline V gene (reference sequence). CDR3 protein: CSASDRGLRNEQYF.

Its frequency marks this clonotype as medium-sized. The chain uses TRBV30 and TRBJ1-6; TCRdb indicates TRBD1, and absent DNA this call remains unverified. CDR1 is GTSNPN, CDR2 SVGIG, per germline (reference sequence). The CDR3 consists of 14 residues. The CDR3: CAWSVGTGKSPLHF.

The rearrangement uses TRBV28 and TRBJ1-1; TCRdb selects TRBD1, and the lack of DNA leaves this call unchecked. The V gene's germline CDR1 is MDHEN and CDR2 SYDVKM. This CDR3 has 14 amino acids. CDR3 residues: CASNSPTGGTEAFF.